This paragraph covers one TCR beta chain sequence. The study collected blood at first hyperthyroidism diagnosis, before any ophthalmopathy symptoms arose. This specimen belongs to a study of T cells in Graves' hyperthyroidism and ophthalmopathy. The investigators amplified TCR beta CDR3 regions from RNA transcripts. HTBI primers were employed in a first-round RT-PCR of the TCR CDR3. TCRdb reprocessed the multiplex PCR reads via MiXCR and lists one record per CDR3 protein. The sample lists a few hundred thousand distinct CDR3 sequences; roughly 13% were seen once. This CDR3 is built from 16 residues. With V trimmed by 3 bases and J by 1 base, 7 bases remained unmatched.

The receptor comes from a woman aged 25-40 years with Graves' hyperthyroidism that later progressed to Graves' ophthalmopathy. Source material: blood. The chain uses TRBV12-3 or TRBV12-4 and TRBJ2-7, with 9 positions matching TRBD1. This CDR3 is CASSFTRTGVSYEQYF. As DNA, the CDR3 is TGTGCCAGCAGTTTTACTCGGACAGGGGTTTCCTACGAGCAGTACTTC.